A single sample gave rise to the 8 T cell receptor beta chains below, sequenced in a study of T cells in Graves' hyperthyroidism and ophthalmopathy. The CDR3 regions of TCR beta were amplified from RNA transcripts. In the first-round RT-PCR of the TCR CDR3, the HTBI primer set was used. TCRdb used MiXCR to reprocess the multiplex PCR reads, holding one entry per CDR3 protein. The sample lists about 420,000 distinct CDR3 sequences; approximately 14% were seen once. Sample: blood. These receptors came from a woman under 30 with Graves' hyperthyroidism.

The table lists this clonotype with many counts. The chain links TRBV30 to TRBJ2-7, with D unresolved. Germline values: CDR1 GTSNPN, CDR2 SVGIG (reference sequence). The CDR3 length is 12 residues. V was pared by 2 bases and J by 1 base, with 6 bases between. The CDR3 DNA reads as TGTGCCTGGAGTACGAATTCCTACGAGCAGTACTTC. Protein product: CAWSTNSYEQYF.

This clonotype was recorded at least ten times. The CDR3 protein is CASGQGVSDTQYF. In nucleotides, the CDR3 is TGTGCCAGCGGACAGGGAGTTTCAGATACGCAGTATTTT. This rearrangement joins TRBV3-1 to TRBJ2-3; TRBD1 agrees at 8 bases. V lost 8 bases, J lost 4 bases, and 5 bases stayed unmatched. This CDR3 contains 13 residues. CDR1 is LGHDT and CDR2 is YNNKEL in the germline V gene (reference sequence).

This chain links TRBV20-1 with TRBJ2-7; tentatively, D is TRBD1 (6 bases). Looked up from germline, CDR1 is DFQATT and CDR2 is SNEGSKA (reference sequence). Trimming shortened V by 1 base and J by 1 base, and 8 bases separated the two germline ends. This CDR3 is built from 13 residues. The CDR3 protein is CSARVTGSYEQYF. CDR3 sequence (DNA): TGCAGTGCTAGAGTCACAGGGTCCTACGAGCAGTACTTC.

This clonotype was counted only a few times. The V call is TRBV5-1, the J call TRBJ2-1; the D gene is possibly TRBD2 (5 bases). This CDR3 has 13 amino acids. From germline, CDR1 is SGHRS and CDR2 YFSETQ. The ends were cut back, 7 bases at V and 9 bases at J, with 17 bases in the middle. The CDR3: CASVSEGLLEQFF. The CDR3 DNA reads TGCGCCAGCGTTTCTGAGGGTTTGCTTGAGCAGTTCTTC.

This clonotype was picked up a small number of times. The chain combines TRBV6-2 or TRBV6-3 with TRBJ2-2; D uncertain. Germline V gene sequence: CDR1 MNHEY, CDR2 SVGEGT. With 0 bases removed from V and 0 bases from J, the gap between germline ends came to 20 bases. This CDR3 spans 20 amino acids. CDR3 sequence: CASSYSKVGVAEANTGELFF. In DNA, the CDR3 is TGTGCCAGCAGTTACTCAAAGGTTGGGGTGGCAGAAGCGAACACCGGGGAGCTGTTTTTT.

Of note for this clonotype: At one end the junction does not follow the germline gene, possibly because of a read error. The V and J genes are TRBV28 and TRBJ2-7, with 10 bases aligning to TRBD2. The CDR3 loop spans 16 amino acids. CDR1 and CDR2 from the germline V gene are MDHEN and SYDVKM. The CDR3 sequence is CASSLGASGSSYVQYF. CDR3 DNA: TGTGCCAGCAGTTTAGGGGCTAGCGGGAGCTCCTACGTGCAGTACTTC.

The V call is TRBV20-1, the J call TRBJ2-1; 11 nucleotides agree with TRBD2. The V gene end was trimmed by 4 bases and the J gene end by 8 bases; junction bases not matched to a gene: 10. CDR3 length equals 15 residues. In germline, CDR1 is DFQATT, CDR2 SNEGSKA (reference sequence). The CDR3 DNA reads TGCAGTGCTATCGGGACTAGCGGCCTGCCGGATGAGCAGTTCTTC. Translating gives CSAIGTSGLPDEQFF.

This clonotype was seen a handful of times. The rearrangement uses TRBV20-1 and TRBJ1-1; D is unresolved. Germline assignment: CDR1 DFQATT and CDR2 SNEGSKA (reference sequence). The CDR3 totals 12 residues. CDR3 in amino acids: CSQLSENTEAFF. The CDR3 DNA reads as TGCAGCCAACTTTCAGAGAACACTGAAGCTTTCTTT.